Given below is one TCR beta chain in context. This clone has only a few counts. Which antigen it targets is not known. No much larger clone exists at a distance of one base, and base qualities are not known. The data belong to a study of blood T cell repertoires in COVID-19 (dated by TCRdb to 2018 to 2021). Regarding the study in general: Samples from collaborators originated in the United States, Italy and Spain and spanned both the acute and convalescent phases of COVID-19. The material from the prospective study consisted of cDNA or gDNA derived from T cells, B-cell-depleted T cells, or PBMCs. The repertoires were released in a freely available public database meant as a resource for research on the immune response to SARS-CoV-2. Where HLA class I and class II types were available, the types were taken from metadata supplied by the sample provider, not from assay-based typing. The samples were drawn from two sources: the first 160 participants of the ongoing ImmuneRACE study, and 950 to 1,500 subjects contributed by 6 global collaborators. A de-identified subject ID, COVID-19 status, age in years and sex were almost always included in the sample metadata. The dataset comprised deeply sampled blood TCRbeta repertoires from subjects exposed to, actively infected with, or recovered from COVID-19.

Counted from cysteine to phenylalanine, this CDR3 has 13 amino acids. Solely the CDR3 DNA is kept, with 39 bases framed from the first base. In the germline V gene, CDR1 corresponds to KGHSH and CDR2 to LQKENI. Relative to germline, V is 3 bases shorter and J is 5 bases shorter, with 10 bases between their ends. The immunoSEQ Assay, a bias-controlled multiplex PCR, was used to amplify TCRbeta CDR3 regions from genomic DNA. The study's own analysis went as follows. The number of nucleated cells in each sample was estimated by amplification of reference gene primers within the assay. To quantify the absolute abundance of each unique TCRbeta CDR3 rearrangement, sequence reads were collapsed and filtered. For each sample, productive Simpson clonality was calculated by taking the square root of Simpson's diversity index across productive rearrangements. The table comes from immuneACCESS by way of TCRdb, which keeps in-frame sequences with V and J called. Part of the clones is missing from these tables; in studies checked, under half for an unresolved V gene and the rest for unknown reasons. D and trimming were read from the DNA, whereas the V and J calls and clone size are those reported in that table. The sample records about 24,000 clones, about 89% of which are singletons. The ten largest account for roughly 4.8% of the sample.

Collaborating institutions collected whole blood in K2EDTA tubes following their own protocols. For TCRbeta analysis, collaborators shipped samples as frozen whole blood, isolated PBMCs, or DNA extracted from either of those sample types. Summary of the overall study and its limitations: The amount of clinical and demographic metadata varied by source and participant and was provided uncurated.

This TCR derives from a man between 50 and 59 years old with active COVID-19. Input material: peripheral blood. The chain employs TRBV18 and TRBJ1-1; D gene: possibly TRBD1, on 6 matching bases. The CDR3 protein is CASSPLQGTEAFF. The DNA sequence is as follows: TGTGCCAGCTCACCCCTACAGGGAACTGAAGCTTTCTTT. Here the CDR3 is joined to the reference TRBV18 and TRBJ1-1 genes, and the full variable domain is: NAGVMQNPRHLVRRRGQEARLRCSPMKGHSHVYWYRQLPEEGLKFMVYLQKENIIDESGMPKERFSAEFPKEGPSILRIQQVVRGDSAAYFCASSPLQGTEAFFGQGTRLTVV.